The T cell receptor (beta chain) under discussion was sequenced for a study of T cells in Graves' hyperthyroidism and ophthalmopathy. Findings and caveats of the study: Model predictions of ophthalmopathy came a median approximately seven months before onset. Blood also contained most expanded thyroid clonotypes above 0.001.

Researchers barred patients who had uncontrolled infection, other autoimmune disease, pregnancy or lactation. Clinicians diagnosed patients from clinical symptoms, serum thyroxine and TRAb, thyroid ultrasound and orbital computed tomography. The sample holds many counts of this clonotype. Its antigen remains unidentified. J lost 4 bases, V lost 6 bases, and 5 bases had no gene match. The CDR3 runs to 14 residues. Looked up from germline, CDR1 is SEHNR and CDR2 is FQNEAQ (reference sequence). It was RNA transcripts that yielded the amplified TCR beta CDR3 regions. The HTBI primer set drove a first-round RT-PCR of the TCR CDR3. Via MiXCR, TCRdb re-called the multiplex PCR reads, giving one row per CDR3 protein. The repertoire holds roughly 720,000 distinct CDR3 sequences, with around a sixth as singletons.

This receptor was identified in a man aged 45 to 65 with Graves' hyperthyroidism. V usage is TRBV7-9 and J usage is TRBJ2-3, with TRBD2 matching over 9 bases. Source material: blood. CDR3: CASRLSGSPDTQYF. CDR3 sequence (DNA): TGTGCCAGCAGACTTAGCGGGAGTCCAGATACGCAGTATTTT.